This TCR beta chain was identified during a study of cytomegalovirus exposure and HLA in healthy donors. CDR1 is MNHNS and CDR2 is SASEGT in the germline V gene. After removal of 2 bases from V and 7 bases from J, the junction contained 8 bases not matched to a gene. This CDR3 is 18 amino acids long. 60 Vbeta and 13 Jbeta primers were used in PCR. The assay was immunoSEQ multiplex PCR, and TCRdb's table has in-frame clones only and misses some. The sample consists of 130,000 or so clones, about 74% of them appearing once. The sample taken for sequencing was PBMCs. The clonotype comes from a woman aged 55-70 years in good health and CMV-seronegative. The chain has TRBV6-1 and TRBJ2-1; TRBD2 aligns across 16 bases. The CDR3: CASSELGTSGRAGNEQFF. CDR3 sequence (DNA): TGTGCCAGCAGTGAACTAGGGACTAGCGGGAGGGCCGGGAATGAGCAGTTCTTC.